The 26 T cell receptor beta chains listed next were all sequenced from one sample in a study of cytomegalovirus exposure and HLA in healthy donors. The PCR had 60 Vbeta and 13 Jbeta primers. Libraries were prepared by immunoSEQ multiplex PCR; TCRdb keeps only in-frame clonotypes and omits some of them. Of roughly 140,000 clones in the sample, 75% to 80% were seen once. The sequencing input was PBMCs. The receptors were sampled from a young woman in good health and CMV-seropositive.

Concerning this clone: Within the sample, other DNA sequences also encode this same CDR3. This chain connects TRBV6-5 to TRBJ1-1; no definite D call. V lost 0 bases and J 2 bases, leaving 4 bases between the germline ends. The germline gives CDR1 MNHEY, CDR2 SVGAGI. This CDR3 contains 13 residues. Here the CDR3 reads CASSYSRNTEAFF. Written as DNA, the CDR3 is TGTGCCAGCAGTTACTCCAGAAACACTGAAGCTTTCTTT.

The chain joins TRBV16 to TRBJ1-1; TRBD1 matches 8 bases. Germline-derived CDR1 and CDR2 are KGHSY and FQNENV. The junction had 8 bases not matched to a gene; V was cut back by 2 bases and J by 12 bases. CDR3 length: 13 residues. The CDR3 coding sequence is TGTGCCAGCAGCCAACCGGACAGGGTGAGGTCTTTCTTT. This translates into CASSQPDRVRSFF.

The V call is TRBV5-6, the J call TRBJ1-2, with D perhaps TRBD1 (5 bases). This CDR3 is 12 amino acids long. Trimming cost V 0 bases and J 6 bases, with 6 bases left between them. The V gene's germline CDR1 is SGHDT and CDR2 YYEEEE. This chain's CDR3 is CASSLGGDGYTF. The DNA for the CDR3 is TGTGCCAGCAGCTTGGGGGGGGATGGCTACACCTTC.

The chain recombines TRBV6-1 with TRBJ1-3; a weak D match, TRBD1 (6 bases). The germline V gene encodes CDR1 MNHNS and CDR2 SASEGT. The CDR3 is 15 residues long. Deletions cut 7 bases from V and 4 bases from J, with 17 bases between. CDR3 residues: CASITIQGGGNTIYF. In nucleotides, the CDR3 is TGTGCCAGCATTACAATACAGGGTGGGGGAAACACCATATATTTT.

The chain joins TRBV12-5 to TRBJ1-1, with D perhaps matching TRBD1 (5 bases). The V gene's germline CDR1 is LGHNT and CDR2 FRNRAP. The CDR3 is 15 amino acids. Trimming left V 4 bases short and J 3 bases short, with 15 bases between. CDR3 region: CASGWAGGWDTEAFF. The CDR3 nucleotides are TGTGCTAGTGGTTGGGCGGGGGGGTGGGACACTGAAGCTTTCTTT. Using reference TRBV12-5 and TRBJ1-1 for the parts outside the CDR3, the full variable domain is DARVTQTPRHKVTEMGQEVTMRCQPILGHNTVFWYRQTMMQGLELLAYFRNRAPLDDSGMPKDRFSAEMPDATLATLKIQPSEPRDSAVYFCASGWAGGWDTEAFFGQGTRLTVV.

There are a few counts of this clone. The V call is TRBV2, the J call TRBJ2-1, with 10 bases identical to TRBD1. This CDR3 is 14 amino acids long. The J segment lost 7 bases and the V segment lost 7 bases, leaving 7 bases of the junction unmatched. Per germline, CDR1 SNHLY and CDR2 FYNNEI. The CDR3 reads CASTRDRGGNEQFF. CDR3 DNA sequence: TGTGCCAGCACTCGGGACAGGGGTGGTAATGAGCAGTTCTTC.

The chain couples TRBV7-9 to TRBJ2-5; tentatively, D is TRBD2 (7 bases). The CDR3 is 15 residues long. From germline, CDR1 is SEHNR and CDR2 FQNEAQ (reference sequence). The V gene lost 3 bases and the J gene lost 5 bases, with 16 bases spanning the gap. CDR3 region: CASSLRGLPGETQYF. The CDR3 region has the DNA TGTGCCAGCAGCTTGCGGGGGCTCCCGGGCGAGACCCAGTACTTC.

The chain couples TRBV5-4 to TRBJ1-2; 7 nucleotides line up with TRBD1. Trimming cost V 0 bases and J 6 bases; bases outside gene matches: 8. The CDR3 totals 15 residues. The germline gives CDR1 SGHNT, CDR2 YYREEE (reference sequence). The CDR3 coding sequence is TGTGCCAGCAGCTTGGGGGACAGCGGGTGGAATGGCTACACCTTC. Residues: CASSLGDSGWNGYTF.

This chain uses TRBV4-1 with TRBJ1-2; TRBD1 matches 8 bases. The germline CDR1 and CDR2 sequences are MGHRA and YSYEKL. The CDR3 runs to 16 residues. V was clipped by 4 bases and J by 3 bases; unmatched bases: 10. This chain's CDR3 is CASSRSGTGDYYGYTF. The CDR3 DNA sequence: TGCGCCAGCAGCCGGTCCGGGACAGGAGATTACTATGGCTACACCTTC.

Only one count was recorded for this clone. V is TRBV27 and J is TRBJ2-1; D possibly corresponds to TRBD1 (8 bases). V was shortened by 6 bases and J by 8 bases, with 23 bases between the two germline ends. Germline V gene sequence: CDR1 MNHEY, CDR2 SMNVEV (reference sequence). This CDR3 has 16 amino acids. CDR3 sequence (DNA): TGTGCCAGCAGCCCCCACAGGGGGGGGGTGCGGGATGAGCAGTTCTTC. Protein: CASSPHRGGVRDEQFF.

The chain combines TRBV30 with TRBJ1-1; D possibly corresponds to TRBD1 (6 bases). Per germline, CDR1 GTSNPN and CDR2 SVGIG (reference sequence). The CDR3 length is 12 residues. V was pared by 5 bases and J by 1 base, with 8 bases between. This CDR3 is CAWGQWNTEAFF. DNA for the CDR3: TGTGCCTGGGGACAGTGGAACACTGAAGCTTTCTTT.

The chain has TRBV7-9 and TRBJ2-5; 8 bases are a match to TRBD1. The last part of the DNA fits TRBJ2-7 better; the J call may be wrong. Germline V gene sequence: CDR1 SEHNR, CDR2 FQNEAQ (reference sequence). The CDR3 consists of 13 residues. In DNA form, the CDR3 reads TGTGCCAGCAGCTTCGACAGGGGTGACGAGCAGTACTTC. As protein: CASSFDRGDEQYF.

J is TRBJ1-1 and V is TRBV6-1; TRBD1 matches 7 bases. Germline lookup yields CDR1 MNHNS and CDR2 SASEGT. Trimming at V came to 5 bases and at J to 8 bases, leaving 11 bases not matched to a gene. This CDR3 comprises 14 residues. The CDR3 DNA sequence: TGTGCCAGCAGTCTTACGGGGACAGATTACGAAGCTTTCTTT. Its translation: CASSLTGTDYEAFF.

The V call is TRBV30, the J call TRBJ1-2; D call uncertain. This CDR3 has 13 residues. V was cut by 0 bases and J by 2 bases, with 7 bases left in between. The germline CDR1 and CDR2 sequences are GTSNPN and SVGIG (reference sequence). The chain's CDR3 is CAWSVGENYGYTF. In nucleotides, the CDR3 is TGTGCCTGGAGTGTCGGGGAGAACTATGGCTACACCTTC.

The V call is TRBV6-5, the J call TRBJ2-7; 9 bases line up with TRBD1. The CDR3 contains 14 residues. After removal of 5 bases from V and 6 bases from J, the junction contained 8 bases not matched to a gene. Germline V gene sequence: CDR1 MNHEY, CDR2 SVGAGI. The CDR3 DNA reads as TGTGCCAGCAGTAAACTCGGGACAGGGCTCGAGCAGTACTTC. Its protein is CASSKLGTGLEQYF.

The genes are TRBV4-1 and TRBJ2-3; the D gene is possibly TRBD1 (5 bases). This CDR3 has 15 amino acids. The V and J ends lost 4 bases and 2 bases respectively, with 13 bases between them. CDR1 and CDR2 from the germline V gene are MGHRA and YSYEKL. The CDR3 DNA reads TGCGCCAGCAGCCTCAGGGAAGGCCTCACAGATACGCAGTATTTT. Encoded protein: CASSLREGLTDTQYF.

This rearrangement joins TRBV9 to TRBJ1-1; D not resolved. Between the trimmed V and J ends, which lost 1 base and 6 bases, there was a span of 13 bases. The CDR3 has 14 amino acids. CDR1 is SGDLS and CDR2 is YYNGEE in the germline V gene. The DNA of the CDR3 is TGTGCCAGCAGCGTAACGGGGTTCGGCGCTGAAGCTTTCTTT. Amino acid sequence: CASSVTGFGAEAFF.

This clone has just a few counts. V usage is TRBV19 and J usage is TRBJ1-6; D possibly corresponds to TRBD1 (6 bases). The CDR3 is 16 amino acids. The V and J ends lost 6 bases and 4 bases respectively, with 16 bases between them. Germline V CDR1 and CDR2: LNHDA, SQIVND (reference sequence). The CDR3 DNA sequence: TGTGCCAGTAGGCCGGACAGCCAGCGTTATAATTCACCCCTCCACTTT. It translates to CASRPDSQRYNSPLHF.

The J gene is TRBJ2-1, the V gene TRBV7-9; TRBD2 matches at 8 bases. J was trimmed by 8 bases and V by 3 bases; bases with no gene match: 6. The germline gives CDR1 SEHNR, CDR2 FQNEAQ (reference sequence). There are 14 residues in the CDR3. The CDR3 nucleotides read TGTGCCAGCAGCTTTGAATCGGGGGGGGATGAGCAGTTCTTC. Protein: CASSFESGGDEQFF.

In DNA, the CDR3 is TGTGCCAGCACAGGGGAAGGCTACGAGCAGTACTTC. This translates into CASTGEGYEQYF. The V call is TRBV19, the J call TRBJ2-7; 7 bases match TRBD1. The CDR3 is made up of 12 amino acids. V was clipped by 9 bases and J by 3 bases; unmatched bases: 5. CDR1 LNHDA and CDR2 SQIVND come from the germline V gene (reference sequence).

The chain combines TRBV7-9 with TRBJ2-5; 7 nucleotides line up with TRBD1. Germline CDR1 SEHNR, CDR2 FQNEAQ (reference sequence). The CDR3 sequence is 14 residues long. V was clipped by 2 bases and J by 5 bases; unmatched bases: 5. In DNA, the CDR3 is TGTGCCAGCAGCTTAAGCGACAGGGTTGAGACCCAGTACTTC. As protein: CASSLSDRVETQYF.

This clone was recorded only once. This sequence joins TRBV11-2 and TRBJ1-2, with a possible D match to TRBD1 (6 bases). Trimming cost V 5 bases and J 3 bases, with 10 bases left between them. The CDR3 loop spans 13 amino acids. The germline CDR1 and CDR2 sequences are SGHAT and FQNNGV. This chain's CDR3 is CASSEGHYYGYTF. CDR3 sequence (DNA): TGTGCCAGCAGCGAGGGACATTACTATGGCTACACCTTC.

V gene TRBV6-5 combines with J gene TRBJ1-1; TRBD1 matches at 8 bases. CDR3 length: 15 amino acids. Germline CDR1 reads MNHEY; CDR2 reads SVGAGI. The V gene end was trimmed by 4 bases and the J gene end by 7 bases; junction bases not matched to a gene: 11. CDR3 amino acids: CASSFGQGVGVEAFF. The CDR3 DNA sequence: TGTGCCAGCAGTTTCGGACAGGGAGTTGGAGTTGAAGCTTTCTTT.

The gene calls are TRBV5-4 and TRBJ2-3; D is perhaps TRBD2 (6 bases). V was pared by 1 base and J by 6 bases, with 18 bases between. The CDR3 length is 16 residues. CDR1 and CDR2 (germline): SGHNT, YYREEE (reference sequence). CDR3 loop: CASSLSRGGGRDTQYF. The DNA of the CDR3 is TGTGCCAGCAGCTTGTCGCGGGGAGGCGGACGGGATACGCAGTATTTT.

V is TRBV11-2 and J is TRBJ2-1; TRBD2 aligns across 8 bases. The CDR3 consists of 15 residues. Germline V gene data show CDR1 as SGHAT and CDR2 as FQNNGV. Germline trimming cut 4 bases from V and 8 bases from J; bases unmatched to any gene: 10. This CDR3 is CASSSLGGGRDEQFF. The CDR3 DNA follows: TGTGCCAGCAGCTCCCTCGGCGGGGGGCGGGATGAGCAGTTCTTC.

This chain joins TRBV6-6 and TRBJ2-2; 7 bases match TRBD1. The CDR3 extends over 14 amino acids. Germline CDR1 is MNHNY and CDR2 is SVGAGI (reference sequence). V dropped 5 bases and J dropped 6; count of bases not matched to a gene: 6. The CDR3 is CASSQGGTAGELFF. DNA for the CDR3: TGTGCCAGCAGTCAAGGGGGCACGGCCGGGGAGCTGTTTTTT.